Listed here is a single T cell receptor (beta chain). Its antigen remains unidentified. This may be a read error: a much more frequent sequence differs by one nucleotide. The whole isolated RNA underwent reverse transcription, so sequencing captured expressed TCRB transcripts. Repertoires were generated with immunoSEQ multiplex PCR, while TCRdb's copy carries only in-frame clones and drops some. The sample lists 150,000 to 200,000 clones, just over 8% occurring once. The data derive from a study of beta chain features in type 1 diabetes. Points from the study as a whole: A moderate, significant TCRB CDR3 shortening appeared in type 1 diabetes across four CD4+ subsets.

Trimming stripped 4 bases from V and 2 bases from J, with 3 bases between. Germline-derived CDR1 and CDR2 are SGHAT and FQNNGV. The CDR3 runs to 11 residues. The chain links TRBV11-2 to TRBJ2-7; D is undetermined. The receptor's source is a woman between 18 and 29 years old with type 1 diabetes. Material: central memory CD4+ T cells from blood. The CDR3 DNA reads as TGTGCCAGCAGCTCCACCTACGAGCAGTACTTC. Translated: CASSSTYEQYF.